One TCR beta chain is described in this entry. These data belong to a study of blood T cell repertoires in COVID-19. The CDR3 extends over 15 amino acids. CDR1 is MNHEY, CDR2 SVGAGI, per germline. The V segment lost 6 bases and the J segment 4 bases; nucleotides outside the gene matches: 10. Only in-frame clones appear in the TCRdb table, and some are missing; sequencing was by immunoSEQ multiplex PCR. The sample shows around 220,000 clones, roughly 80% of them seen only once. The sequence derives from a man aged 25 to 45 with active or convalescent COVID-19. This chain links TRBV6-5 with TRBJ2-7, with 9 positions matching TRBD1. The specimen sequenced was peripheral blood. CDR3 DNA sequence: TGTGCCAGCAGGCAAACACAGGGGGCCAGGTACGAGCAGTACTTC. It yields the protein CASRQTQGARYEQYF.